Following are 12 T cell receptor beta chains from one sample sequenced in a study of early T cells in non-severe SARS-CoV-2 infection (dated by TCRdb to the early 2020s). Library preparation was by 5' RACE. TCRdb names NextSeq 500 as the instrument used. TCRdb reworked the public reads: Q25 trimming with fastp, MiXCR clone assembly, productive beta chains retained. Every CDR3 protein is listed once, alongside the most common genes and DNA of its rows. This sample is represented by around 25,000 distinct CDR3 sequences; around 4% of them were singletons. Under 13% of the sample goes to the ten largest clones. The sample comprised whole blood. All receptors come from an adult who was a healthcare worker with PCR-confirmed SARS-CoV-2 infection or an uninfected control (not recorded which).

This chain joins TRBV21-1 and TRBJ2-7; the tabulated D call, TRBD2, remains unverified against the DNA. TRBV21-1 is a listed pseudogene. This CDR3 region has 16 residues. Here the CDR3 reads CASSKWPGPLTGGQYF. CDR3 sequence (DNA): TGTGCCAGCAGCAAATGGCCAGGGCCTCTTACTGGAGGGCAGTACTTC.

This clonotype was seen ten or more times. V usage is TRBV5-1 and J usage is TRBJ1-5; a weak D match, TRBD1 (5 bases). Germline lookup yields CDR1 SGHRS and CDR2 YFSETQ. The CDR3 sequence is 15 residues long. Trimming pared 0 bases from V and 6 bases from J, leaving 13 bases between. CDR3 nucleotides: TGCGCCAGCAGCTTGGTTTCAGGGACGGGTCAGCCCCAGCATTTT. It specifies CASSLVSGTGQPQHF. Using reference TRBV5-1 and TRBJ1-5 for the parts outside the CDR3, the full variable domain is KAGVTQTPRYLIKTRGQQVTLSCSPISGHRSVSWYQQTPGQGLQFLFEYFSETQRNKGNFPGRFSGRQFSNSRSEMNVSTLELGDSALYLCASSLVSGTGQPQHFGDGTRLSIL.

A few counts support this clonotype. Here the CDR3 reads CSVPHGGSGLSYNEQFF. The CDR3, as DNA: TGCAGCGTTCCCCACGGCGGTAGCGGCCTCTCCTACAATGAGCAGTTCTTC. The chain uses TRBV29-1 and TRBJ2-1; possibly TRBD2 for D (6 bases). Germline V gene sequence: CDR1 SQVTM, CDR2 ANQGSEA. This CDR3 is built from 17 residues. Trimming left V 5 bases short and J 0 bases short, with 20 bases between.

This clonotype showed up many times. This rearrangement joins TRBV2 to TRBJ1-4; D might be TRBD1 (5 bases). This CDR3 comprises 15 residues. Germline CDR1 SNHLY, CDR2 FYNNEI. V gave up 7 bases and J gave up 3 bases, with 15 bases separating them. In DNA form, the CDR3 reads TGTGCCAGCACCCCTTTTACAGGAGCTAATGAAAAACTGTTTTTT. It yields the protein CASTPFTGANEKLFF. Combining the CDR3 with reference TRBV2 and TRBJ1-4 gives the whole variable domain EPEVTQTPSHQVTQMGQEVILRCVPISNHLYFYWYRQILGQKVEFLVSFYNNEISEKSEIFDDQFSVERPDGSNFTLKIRSTKLEDSAMYFCASTPFTGANEKLFFGSGTQLSVL.

This clonotype was counted a few times. The chain couples TRBV11-2 to TRBJ2-7; no firm D call. The ends were cut back, 5 bases at V and 1 base at J, with 21 bases in the middle. Per germline, CDR1 SGHAT and CDR2 FQNNGV. CDR3 length equals 17 residues. The CDR3 is CASSLISVSADSYEQYF. The CDR3 DNA reads as TGTGCCAGCAGCCTCATCTCTGTCTCGGCAGATTCCTACGAGCAGTACTTC.

This clonotype came up many times. J is TRBJ2-1 and V is TRBV6-1, with TRBD2 matching over 8 bases. Unmatched junction bases numbered 6, after V lost 5 bases and J lost 0 bases. The CDR3 length is 16 residues. In germline, CDR1 is MNHNS, CDR2 SASEGT. CDR3: CASSLAGTPSYNEQFF. DNA for the CDR3: TGTGCCAGCAGTTTAGCGGGGACCCCCTCCTACAATGAGCAGTTCTTC.

In its sample, this clonotype was seen many times. The genes are TRBV4-1 and TRBJ2-1; tentative D call: TRBD1 (5 bases). The ends were cut back, 0 bases at V and 12 bases at J, with 15 bases in the middle. This CDR3 region has 14 residues. In germline, CDR1 is MGHRA, CDR2 YSYEKL. This CDR3 is CASSQEGWGVGQFF. The DNA of the CDR3 is TGCGCCAGCAGCCAAGAGGGTTGGGGCGTCGGGCAGTTCTTC.

This clonotype was counted ten times or more. This chain joins TRBV7-9 and TRBJ2-1; TRBD2 matches at 11 bases. In germline, CDR1 is SEHNR, CDR2 FQNEAQ (reference sequence). The CDR3 is made up of 14 amino acids. With V trimmed by 5 bases and J by 8 bases, 5 bases remained unmatched. This CDR3 is CASSQLAGEYEQFF. The DNA for the CDR3 is TGTGCCAGCAGCCAACTAGCGGGAGAATATGAGCAGTTCTTC.

This clonotype was detected ten times or more. This chain connects TRBV6-5 to TRBJ2-5; 7 nucleotides line up with TRBD1. Germline V gene sequence: CDR1 MNHEY, CDR2 SVGAGI. Trimming at V came to 7 bases and at J to 2 bases, leaving 1 base not matched to a gene. The CDR3 spans 12 residues. CDR3 region: CASTGQQETQYF. Written as DNA, the CDR3 is TGTGCCAGCACGGGACAGCAAGAGACCCAGTACTTC.

Many counts were recorded for this clonotype. The chain joins TRBV20-1 to TRBJ2-5, with TRBD2 matching over 13 bases. Unmatched junction bases numbered 11, after V lost 5 bases and J lost 5 bases. There are 16 residues in the CDR3. Germline V gene lookup returns CDR1 DFQATT and CDR2 SNEGSKA (reference sequence). CDR3 in amino acids: CSAYRTSGSLGETQYF. CDR3 coding DNA: TGCAGTGCTTACCGGACTAGCGGGAGTTTGGGGGAGACCCAGTACTTC.

This clonotype was counted ten times or more. The chain recombines TRBV18 with TRBJ1-4; D is perhaps TRBD1 (6 bases). Looked up from germline, CDR1 is KGHSH and CDR2 is LQKENI. V lost 3 bases, J lost 8 bases, and 16 bases lay in between. This CDR3 has 15 residues. The CDR3 is CASSPRQAVGEKLFF. CDR3 sequence (DNA): TGTGCCAGCTCACCCCGACAGGCCGTAGGGGAAAAACTGTTTTTT.

There are many counts of this clonotype. The V gene is TRBV6-2 or TRBV6-3, the J gene TRBJ2-7, with D unclear. Trimming took 3 bases from V and 5 from J, leaving 11 bases between them. The CDR3 is made up of 13 amino acids. In germline, CDR1 is MNHEY, CDR2 SVGEGT. CDR3 DNA: TGTGCCAGCAGTTATTCCAGGATGAACGAGCAGTACTTC. This codes for CASSYSRMNEQYF.